The entry below gives a single T cell receptor (beta chain) sequence along with its context. These data are taken from a study of blood T cell repertoires in COVID-19. With 5 bases removed from V and 0 bases from J, the gap between germline ends came to 12 bases. CDR1 SQVTM and CDR2 ANQGSEA come from the germline V gene. This CDR3 has 14 residues. Profiled with immunoSEQ multiplex PCR; TCRdb holds only in-frame clones, not every one. The sample consists of hundreds of thousands of clones, roughly nine tenths of them appearing once. The chain is built from TRBV29-1 and TRBJ2-3; D is unresolved. The receptor was derived from a man aged 18 to 29 with active or convalescent COVID-19. Sequencing was done on a sample of peripheral blood. For the CDR3, the DNA is TGCAGCGTTTTACCCACAGCAAGCACAGATACGCAGTATTTT. Residues: CSVLPTASTDTQYF.